This is a list of T cell receptor beta chains from one sample in a study of blood T cell repertoires in COVID-19. Clones were read by immunoSEQ multiplex PCR, and TCRdb kept only the in-frame ones, dropping some. In the table there are some 83,000 clones, approximately 86% of which are singletons. The sample taken for sequencing was peripheral blood. The receptor set was obtained from a man older than 75 with active or convalescent COVID-19. Both conserved end residues are part of each CDR3. The D gene is left open where the match is weak. Clone size is shown for a subset of rows, as once, few, many or a class of expanded clone.

clone_size	d_call	j_call	v_call	cdr3_nt	cdr3_aa
-	-	TRBJ2-2	TRBV4-2	TGTGCCAGCAGCCAAGACGAGGCCACCGGGGAGCTGTTTTTT	CASSQDEATGELFF
-	TRBD1	TRBJ2-6	TRBV7-9	TGTGCCAGCAGCTTGGGTGGGACAGGGGTTTTTGGGGCCAACGTCCTGACTTTC	CASSLGGTGVFGANVLTF
-	-	TRBJ2-2	TRBV5-1	TGCGCCAGCAGCGCCCTGACAGTCGCCACCGGGGAGCTGTTTTTT	CASSALTVATGELFF
-	TRBD1	TRBJ1-1	TRBV4-1	TGCGCCAGCAGCCAAGATCTAGATGGAACAGGGGGAACTGAAGCTTTCTTT	CASSQDLDGTGGTEAFF
-	TRBD1	TRBJ2-3	TRBV2	TGTGCCAGCAGCCCTGGGACAGGCGGCACAGATACGCAGTATTTT	CASSPGTGGTDTQYF
-	-	TRBJ1-6	TRBV5-1	TGCGCCAGCAGCTTCGAGTATAATTCACCCCTCCACTTT	CASSFEYNSPLHF
-	-	TRBJ1-2	TRBV2	TGTGCCAGCAAGGGGCAGGACCTCAACACCTATGGCTACACCTTC	CASKGQDLNTYGYTF
-	-	TRBJ1-4	TRBV18	TGTGCCAGCTCACCATCGGGGGGCTGGGGTGAAAAACTGTTTTTT	CASSPSGGWGEKLFF
-	TRBD1	TRBJ1-4	TRBV19	TGTGCCAGTACCGTATCCCCCAGGGGGCGCGGGAGTGAAAAACTGTTTTTT	CASTVSPRGRGSEKLFF
-	-	TRBJ1-1	TRBV5-1	TGCGCCAGCAGCTTGGATTGGGCGGGTGAAGCTTTCTTT	CASSLDWAGEAFF
-	TRBD1	TRBJ2-3	TRBV19	TGTGCCAGTAGTAGAGTCACGGACAGGCCTAGCACAGATACGCAGTATTTT	CASSRVTDRPSTDTQYF
-	TRBD2	TRBJ2-3	TRBV7-9	TGTGCCACCTTAGCGGGGGGAAGCACAGATACGCAGTATTTT	CATLAGGSTDTQYF
-	-	TRBJ1-1	TRBV24-1	TGTGCCACCAGTGATGAGTTTCGGACTGAAGCTTTCTTT	CATSDEFRTEAFF
-	-	TRBJ1-1	TRBV6-5	TGTGCCAGCAGTTACTCCCTTCCAGAGAACACTGAAGCTTTCTTT	CASSYSLPENTEAFF
-	TRBD1	TRBJ1-1	TRBV7-9	TGTGCCAGCAGCTCACAGGGGGTGGGTACTGAAGCTTTCTTT	CASSSQGVGTEAFF
-	TRBD1	TRBJ1-6	TRBV30	TGTGCCTGGATGGACAGGGGTAATTCACCCCTCCACTTT	CAWMDRGNSPLHF
-	-	TRBJ1-2	TRBV20-1	TGCAGTGCTAGTGGTCAGGACAGAGTTAACTATGGCTACACCTTC	CSASGQDRVNYGYTF
-	-	TRBJ2-1	TRBV24-1	TGTGCCACCAGTGATGACAGACGCTCCTACAATGAGCAGTTCTTC	CATSDDRRSYNEQFF
few	-	TRBJ1-2	TRBV18	TGTGCCAGCTCACCCTCCGGGGACTATGGCTACACCTTC	CASSPSGDYGYTF
once	TRBD1	TRBJ2-1	TRBV6-6	TGTGCCAGCAGTCCCAGGGACAGGCGCTACAATGAGCAGTTCTTC	CASSPRDRRYNEQFF
-	-	TRBJ1-5	TRBV21-1	TGTGCCAGCCCCTTGTTGGGAGATCAGCCCCAGCATTTT	CASPLLGDQPQHF
-	-	TRBJ2-5	TRBV5-6	TGTGCCAGCAGCTTGGGAGTCGGGTCCCAAGAGACCCAGTACTTC	CASSLGVGSQETQYF
-	TRBD2	TRBJ2-3	TRBV28	TGTGCCAGCAGTGAAGCGGGGGGGAACACAGATACGCAGTATTTT	CASSEAGGNTDTQYF
once	-	TRBJ1-1	TRBV11-3	TGTGCCAGCAGCTTTACAGCCCCGGGAGAAGCTTTCTTT	CASSFTAPGEAFF
-	TRBD2	TRBJ2-5	TRBV4-1	TGCGCCAGCAGTCGTAGCGGGGCGCACCAAGAGACCCAGTACTTC	CASSRSGAHQETQYF
-	-	TRBJ1-1	TRBV5-1	TGCGCCAGCAGCCTAATGACAGGAGGTTCTGGGACTGAAGCTTTCTTT	CASSLMTGGSGTEAFF
-	-	TRBJ2-4	TRBV19	TGTGCCAGTAGCCCCCCCGGCGGAGGGCAGGGAAACATTCAGTACTTC	CASSPPGGGQGNIQYF
once	TRBD1	TRBJ2-1	TRBV5-1	TGCGCCAGCAGCTTGGGGACAGGGGGGTCTTACAATGAGCAGTTCTTC	CASSLGTGGSYNEQFF